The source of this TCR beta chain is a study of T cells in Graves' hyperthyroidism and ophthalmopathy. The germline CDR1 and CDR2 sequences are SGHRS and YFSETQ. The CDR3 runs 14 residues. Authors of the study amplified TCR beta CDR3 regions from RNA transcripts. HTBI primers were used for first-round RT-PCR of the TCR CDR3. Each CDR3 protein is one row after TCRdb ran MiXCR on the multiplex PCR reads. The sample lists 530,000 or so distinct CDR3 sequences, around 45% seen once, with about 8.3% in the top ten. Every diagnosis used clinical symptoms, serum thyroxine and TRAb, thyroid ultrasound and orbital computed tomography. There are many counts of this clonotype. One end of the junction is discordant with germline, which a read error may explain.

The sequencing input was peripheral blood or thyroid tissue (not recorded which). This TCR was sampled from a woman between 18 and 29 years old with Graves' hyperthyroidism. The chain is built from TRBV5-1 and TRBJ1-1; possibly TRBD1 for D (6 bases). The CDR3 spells CASSLQGRNTEAFF. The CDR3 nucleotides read TGTGCCAGCAGCTTGCAGGGGCGTAACACTGAAGCTTTCTTT.